One sample yielded the 8 T cell receptor beta chains listed below, sequenced in a study of cytomegalovirus exposure and HLA in healthy donors. The repertoire was sequenced with immunoSEQ multiplex PCR; TCRdb's copy has only in-frame clones and lacks some. The table has some 210,000 clones, roughly 84% seen once. The sample was PBMCs. These receptors all stem from a woman under 30 in good health and CMV-seropositive.

V usage is TRBV10-3 and J usage is TRBJ1-1; possibly TRBD1 for D (5 bases). The V gene's germline CDR1 is ENHRY and CDR2 SYGVKD. The CDR3 contains 14 residues. Between the trimmed V and J ends, which lost 3 bases and 1 base, there was a span of 9 bases. The CDR3 DNA follows: TGTGCCATCAGTGACCAGGGCGGGAACACTGAAGCTTTCTTT. Translating it yields CAISDQGGNTEAFF.

The V gene is TRBV4-1, the J gene TRBJ1-3; TRBD1 is a possible D gene (5 bases). This CDR3 has 16 amino acids. The V and J ends lost 1 base and 0 bases respectively, with 10 bases between them. Germline CDR1 MGHRA, CDR2 YSYEKL. Here the CDR3 DNA reads TGCGCCAGCAGCCAAGCGGACATTAGCTCTGGAAACACCATATATTTT. Protein: CASSQADISSGNTIYF.

The chain recombines TRBV9 with TRBJ1-1; 9 positions match TRBD1. CDR1 SGDLS and CDR2 YYNGEE come from the germline V gene. The V segment lost 3 bases and the J segment 7 bases; nucleotides outside the gene matches: 10. The CDR3 extends over 15 amino acids. The CDR3 coding sequence is TGTGCCAGCAGCGGGGGGCGGACAGGGGAGGTTGAAGCTTTCTTT. Its protein product is CASSGGRTGEVEAFF.

V and J are TRBV7-9 and TRBJ2-7, with D possibly TRBD1 on 5 matching bases. Trimming left V 5 bases short and J 2 bases short, with 19 bases between. Germline V gene sequence: CDR1 SEHNR, CDR2 FQNEAQ (reference sequence). The CDR3 covers 16 residues. As DNA, the CDR3 is TGTGCCAGCAGCATACCCCAGGGATGGGATACCTACGAGCAGTACTTC. Its protein is CASSIPQGWDTYEQYF.

This clone was recorded a few times. The chain carries TRBV11-2 and TRBJ1-5; perhaps TRBD1 as D (5 bases). Germline lookup yields CDR1 SGHAT and CDR2 FQNNGV. Trimming took off 5 bases at V and 7 bases at J, with 9 bases between the two ends. The CDR3 runs 12 residues. In DNA form, the CDR3 reads TGTGCCAGCAGCGCGGGACGGCAGCCCCAGCATTTT. Translating gives CASSAGRQPQHF.

J is TRBJ2-3 and V is TRBV28; 10 nucleotides agree with TRBD2. V dropped 2 bases and J dropped 7; count of bases not matched to a gene: 12. The germline gives CDR1 MDHEN, CDR2 SYDVKM. The CDR3 extends over 17 amino acids. DNA for the CDR3: TGTGCCAGCAGTTTACGACTCAGCAGCGGGAGGGCGAATACGCAGTATTTT. Encoded protein: CASSLRLSSGRANTQYF.

This clone has only one observation. This rearrangement joins TRBV7-9 to TRBJ2-3, with D maybe TRBD1 (5 bases). The CDR3 runs to 17 residues. Trimming cost V 0 bases and J 0 bases, with 13 bases left between them. The germline gives CDR1 SEHNR, CDR2 FQNEAQ (reference sequence). This chain's CDR3 is CASSLADSHYSTDTQYF. The CDR3 nucleotides are TGTGCCAGCAGCTTAGCAGACAGTCATTACAGCACAGATACGCAGTATTTT.

This clone was detected only a few times. V is TRBV30 and J is TRBJ1-1; 8 bases match TRBD1. The CDR3 spans 16 residues. Trimming took 0 bases from V and 0 from J; bases not matched to a gene: 6. Germline V gene data show CDR1 as GTSNPN and CDR2 as SVGIG (reference sequence). This chain's CDR3 is CAWSVHRTGMNTEAFF. In DNA form, the CDR3 reads TGTGCCTGGAGTGTCCATAGGACAGGGATGAACACTGAAGCTTTCTTT.